This T cell receptor beta chain was sequenced for a study of lymphopenia after photon versus proton radiotherapy. Findings and limits, study-wide: Post-nadir diversity loss with photons came from oligoclonal expansion, particularly CD8+ Temra cells. Post-nadir TCR diversity decline inversely tracked overall survival among those who died.

Germline V lookup: CDR1 SNHLY, CDR2 FYNNEI. The CDR3 is 11 amino acids. Trimming removed 7 bases at V and 6 bases at J, with 4 bases between. With respect to this clone: Its antigen remains unknown.

This table comes from immunoSEQ multiplex PCR, and its TCRdb copy is limited to in-frame clones, with some not included. Of about 58,000 clones listed, approximately 84% are singletons. The chain combines TRBV2 with TRBJ1-6; no reliable D call. The source material was peripheral blood, sampled from a patient treated with proton-based radiotherapy. The receptor was derived from a man aged 55 to 70 with pancreatic cancer. The CDR3 is CASKGNSPLHF. The CDR3, as DNA: TGTGCCAGCAAGGGTAATTCACCCCTCCACTTT.